The clone carrying this TCR beta chain was picked up many times. These data come from a study of regulatory T cells in long-lasting Graves disease. Study-wide context: Antithyroid drug use was under 3 months in newly diagnosed Graves' patients.

Through Arm-PCR of CDR3 regions and iRepertoire HTBI primers, TCR beta libraries were built. MiXCR was run by TCRdb on the multiplex PCR reads, yielding one entry per CDR3 protein. The sample has hundreds of thousands of distinct CDR3 sequences, around 15% seen once. The time point denotes: newly diagnosed GD, antithyroid drugs for less than 3 months. Generation of the TCR library employed RNA extracted from PBMCs. The sample was also linked to a second study, of T cells in Graves' hyperthyroidism and ophthalmopathy. From that report: Hyperthyroidism in the patients, aged 18 to 65, was newly diagnosed and under 2 months in duration. Ophthalmopathy and stable hyperthyroidism were separated by a 13 V-J model.

The sequence was obtained from a man aged 18 to 30 with Graves disease. This material consisted of peripheral blood mononuclear cells (PBMCs), taken at new diagnosis, from a patient treated with antithyroid drugs.

The CDR3 DNA reads TGTGCCAGCAGCTTCGGGAGAACGAATACGCAGTATTTT. This codes for CASSFGRTNTQYF. V gene TRBV13 combines with J gene TRBJ2-3; maybe TRBD2 (6 bases). This CDR3 region has 13 residues. Germline values: CDR1 PRHDT, CDR2 FYEKMQ (reference sequence). Trimming cost V 3 bases and J 7 bases, with 11 bases left between them.